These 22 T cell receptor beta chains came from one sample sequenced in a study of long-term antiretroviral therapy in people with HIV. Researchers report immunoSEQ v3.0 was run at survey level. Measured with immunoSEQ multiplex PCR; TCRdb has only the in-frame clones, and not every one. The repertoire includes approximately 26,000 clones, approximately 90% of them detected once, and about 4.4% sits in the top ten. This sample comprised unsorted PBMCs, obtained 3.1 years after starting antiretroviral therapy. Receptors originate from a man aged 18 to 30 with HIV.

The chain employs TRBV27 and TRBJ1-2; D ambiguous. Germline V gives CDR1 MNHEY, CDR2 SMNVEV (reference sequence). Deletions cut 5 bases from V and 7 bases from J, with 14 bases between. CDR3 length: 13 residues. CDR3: CASSHVASGGYTF. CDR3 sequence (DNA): TGTGCCAGCAGTCACGTAGCTTCAGGTGGCTACACCTTC.

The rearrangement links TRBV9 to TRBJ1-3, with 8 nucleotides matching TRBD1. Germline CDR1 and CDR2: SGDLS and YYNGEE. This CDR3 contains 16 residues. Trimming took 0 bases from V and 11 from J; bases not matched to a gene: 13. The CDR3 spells CASSVDLGQGGSAIYF. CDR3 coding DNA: TGTGCCAGCAGCGTAGACCTTGGACAGGGTGGATCTGCCATATATTTT.

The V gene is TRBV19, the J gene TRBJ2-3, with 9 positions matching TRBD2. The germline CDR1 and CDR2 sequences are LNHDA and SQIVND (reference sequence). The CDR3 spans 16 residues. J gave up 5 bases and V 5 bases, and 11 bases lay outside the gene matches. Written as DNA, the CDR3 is TGTGCCAGTAGTGGCCTAGGGACTAGCAAGCGAGATACGCAGTATTTT. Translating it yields CASSGLGTSKRDTQYF.

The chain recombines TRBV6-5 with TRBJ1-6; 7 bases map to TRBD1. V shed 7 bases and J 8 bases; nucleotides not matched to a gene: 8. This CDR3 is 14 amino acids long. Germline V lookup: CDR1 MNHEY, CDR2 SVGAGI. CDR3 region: CASNTGQRDSPLHF. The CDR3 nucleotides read TGTGCCAGCAATACGGGACAGAGGGATTCACCCCTCCACTTT.

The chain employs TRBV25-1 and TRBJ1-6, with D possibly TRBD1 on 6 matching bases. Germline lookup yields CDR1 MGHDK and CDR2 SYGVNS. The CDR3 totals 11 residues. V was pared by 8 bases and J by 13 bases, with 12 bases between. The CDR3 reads CASGEGGPLHF. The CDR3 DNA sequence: TGTGCCAGCGGGGAGGGGGGGCCCCTCCACTTT.

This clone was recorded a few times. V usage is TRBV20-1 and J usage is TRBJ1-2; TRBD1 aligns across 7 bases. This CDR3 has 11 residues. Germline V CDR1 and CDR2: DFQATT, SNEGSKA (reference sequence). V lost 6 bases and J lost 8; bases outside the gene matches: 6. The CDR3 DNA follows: TGCAGTGCCGCACAGGGGCCAGGCTACACCTTC. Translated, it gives CSAAQGPGYTF.

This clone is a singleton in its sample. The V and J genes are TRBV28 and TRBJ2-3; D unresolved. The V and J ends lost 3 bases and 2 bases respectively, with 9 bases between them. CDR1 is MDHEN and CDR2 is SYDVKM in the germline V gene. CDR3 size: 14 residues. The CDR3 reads CASSFRAYTDTQYF. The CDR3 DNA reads TGTGCCAGCAGTTTTCGGGCCTACACAGATACGCAGTATTTT.

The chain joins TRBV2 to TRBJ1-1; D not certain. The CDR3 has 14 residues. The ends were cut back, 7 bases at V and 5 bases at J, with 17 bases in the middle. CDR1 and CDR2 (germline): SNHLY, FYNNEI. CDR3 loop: CASNPELPGTEAFF. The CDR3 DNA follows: TGTGCCAGCAACCCGGAGCTACCTGGGACTGAAGCTTTCTTT.

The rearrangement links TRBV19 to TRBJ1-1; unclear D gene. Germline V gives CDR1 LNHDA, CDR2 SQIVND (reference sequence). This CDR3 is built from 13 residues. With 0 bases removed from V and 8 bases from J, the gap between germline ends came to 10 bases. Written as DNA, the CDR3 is TGTGCCAGTAGTATAGATACGGAAGAGGAAGCTTTCTTT. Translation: CASSIDTEEEAFF.

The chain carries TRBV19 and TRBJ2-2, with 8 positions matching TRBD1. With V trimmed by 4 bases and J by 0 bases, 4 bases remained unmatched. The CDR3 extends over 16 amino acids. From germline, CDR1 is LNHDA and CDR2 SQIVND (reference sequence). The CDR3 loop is CASSSRTGTNTGELFF. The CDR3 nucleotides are TGTGCCAGTAGTAGTCGGACAGGGACGAACACCGGGGAGCTGTTTTTT.

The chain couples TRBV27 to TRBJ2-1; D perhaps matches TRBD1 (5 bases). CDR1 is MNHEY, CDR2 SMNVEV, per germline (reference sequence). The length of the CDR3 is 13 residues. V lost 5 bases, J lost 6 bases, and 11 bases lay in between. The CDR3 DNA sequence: TGTGCCAGCAGTCCCTCCAGGGTCAATGAGCAGTTCTTC. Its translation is CASSPSRVNEQFF.

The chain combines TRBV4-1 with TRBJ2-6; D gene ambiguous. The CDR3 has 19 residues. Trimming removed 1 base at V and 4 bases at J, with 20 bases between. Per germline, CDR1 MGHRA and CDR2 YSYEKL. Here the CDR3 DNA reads TGCGCCAGCAGCCAAGCTAACGTAGTTTGGGCTGGAGGGGCCAACGTCCTGACTTTC. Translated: CASSQANVVWAGGANVLTF.

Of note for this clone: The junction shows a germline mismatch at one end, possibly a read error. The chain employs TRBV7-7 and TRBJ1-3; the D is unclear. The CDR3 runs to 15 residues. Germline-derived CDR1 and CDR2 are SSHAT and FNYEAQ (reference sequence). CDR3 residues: CASTPTGSSGNTIYF. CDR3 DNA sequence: TGTGCTAGCACCCCAACTGGTAGCTCTGGAAACACCATATATTTT.

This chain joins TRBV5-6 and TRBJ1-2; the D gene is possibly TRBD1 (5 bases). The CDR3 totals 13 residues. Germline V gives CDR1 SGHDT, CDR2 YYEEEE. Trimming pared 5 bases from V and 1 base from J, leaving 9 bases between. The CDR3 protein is CASRFDSNYGYTF. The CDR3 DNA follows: TGTGCCAGCAGATTTGACAGTAACTATGGCTACACCTTC.

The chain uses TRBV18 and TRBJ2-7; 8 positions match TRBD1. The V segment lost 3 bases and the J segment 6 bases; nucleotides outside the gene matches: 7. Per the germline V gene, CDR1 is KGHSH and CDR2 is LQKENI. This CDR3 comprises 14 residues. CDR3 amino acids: CASSPGQEYAEQYF. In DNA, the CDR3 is TGTGCCAGCTCACCGGGACAGGAATACGCCGAGCAGTACTTC.

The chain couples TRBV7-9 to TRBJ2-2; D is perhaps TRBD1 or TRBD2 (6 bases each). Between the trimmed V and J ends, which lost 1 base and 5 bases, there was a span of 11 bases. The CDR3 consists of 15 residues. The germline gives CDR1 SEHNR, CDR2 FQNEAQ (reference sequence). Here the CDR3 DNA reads TGTGCCAGCAGCTTAGGCCAGGGGAGGACCGGGGAGCTGTTTTTT. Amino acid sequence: CASSLGQGRTGELFF.

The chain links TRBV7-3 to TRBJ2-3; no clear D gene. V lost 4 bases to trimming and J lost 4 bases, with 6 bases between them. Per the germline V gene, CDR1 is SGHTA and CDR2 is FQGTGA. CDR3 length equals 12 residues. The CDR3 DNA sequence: TGTGCCAGCAGCTCCGGGCCAGATACGCAGTATTTT. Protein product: CASSSGPDTQYF.

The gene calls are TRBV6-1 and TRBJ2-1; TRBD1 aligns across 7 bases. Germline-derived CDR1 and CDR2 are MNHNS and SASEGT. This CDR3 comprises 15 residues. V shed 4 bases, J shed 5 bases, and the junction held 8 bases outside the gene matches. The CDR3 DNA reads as TGTGCCAGCAGTGGCCTCCGACAGGGCCACAATGAGCAGTTCTTC. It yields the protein CASSGLRQGHNEQFF.

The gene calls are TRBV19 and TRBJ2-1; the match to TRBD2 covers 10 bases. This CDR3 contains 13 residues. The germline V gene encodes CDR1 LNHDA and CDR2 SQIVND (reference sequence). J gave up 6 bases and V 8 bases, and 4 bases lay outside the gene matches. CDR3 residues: CASAPSGSNEQFF. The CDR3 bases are TGTGCCAGTGCGCCTAGCGGGAGCAATGAGCAGTTCTTC.

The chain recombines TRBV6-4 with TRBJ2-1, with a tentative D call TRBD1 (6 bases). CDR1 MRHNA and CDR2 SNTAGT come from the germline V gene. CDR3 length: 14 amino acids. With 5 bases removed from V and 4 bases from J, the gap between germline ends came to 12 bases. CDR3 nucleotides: TGTGCCAGCAGTCCCCGGGACACTTACAATGAGCAGTTCTTC. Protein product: CASSPRDTYNEQFF.

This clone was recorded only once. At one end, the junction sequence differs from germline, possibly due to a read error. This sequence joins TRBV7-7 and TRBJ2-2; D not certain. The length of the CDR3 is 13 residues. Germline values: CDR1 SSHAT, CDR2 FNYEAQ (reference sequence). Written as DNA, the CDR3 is TGTGCTAGCAGCTTAGTGTCGACCGGGGAGCTGTTTTTT. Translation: CASSLVSTGELFF.

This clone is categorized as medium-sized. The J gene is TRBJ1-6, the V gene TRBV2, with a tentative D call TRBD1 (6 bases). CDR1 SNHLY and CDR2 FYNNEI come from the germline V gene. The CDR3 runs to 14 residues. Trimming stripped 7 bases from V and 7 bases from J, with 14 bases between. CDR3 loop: CASINRGENSPLHF. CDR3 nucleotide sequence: TGTGCCAGCATCAATAGGGGGGAAAATTCACCCCTCCACTTT.